A selection of T cell receptor beta chains follows, all from one sample in a study of blood T cells in healthy people across ages. TCRdb re-called the 5' RACE reads through MiXCR, storing one row per CDR3 protein. Here the sample spans about 770,000 distinct CDR3 sequences, about 42% being singletons. Sequencing used blood. Source of these receptors: a man aged 55 to 70 in good health. Each CDR3 is given with its conserved first and last residue. D genes are given only for firm matches. The size field is filled for only some rows; it gives once, few, many or a size class.

v_call,clone_size,d_call,j_call,cdr3_length,cdr3_nt,cdr3_aa
TRBV27,many,TRBD1,TRBJ2-5,14,TGTGCCAGCAGTTCGGTAGGGGGCAGCGTTACCCAGTACTTC,CASSSVGGSVTQYF
TRBV7-3,NA,NA,TRBJ2-2,14,TGTGCCAGCAGCTTAAACGGGGCTACCGGGGAGCTGTTTTTT,CASSLNGATGELFF
TRBV6-6,few,NA,TRBJ1-6,15,TGTGCCAGCAGTTACTACCAGGGAGCGAGTTCACCCCTCCACTTT,CASSYYQGASSPLHF
TRBV25-1,few,NA,TRBJ1-2,13,TGTGCCAGCAGTCCGGCAGGCCCCTATGGCTACACCTTC,CASSPAGPYGYTF
TRBV6-1,once,TRBD2,TRBJ2-1,13,TGTGCCACCGCGGGGGGGCAGTGGAATGAGCAGTTCTTC,CATAGGQWNEQFF
TRBV15,NA,TRBD1,TRBJ1-4,14,TGTGCCACCAGCAGGGGGACAGGGGTCGAAAAACTGTTTTTT,CATSRGTGVEKLFF
TRBV27,few,NA,TRBJ2-7,15,TGTGCCAGCAGTTTGGCTCGGACGAGCTCCTACGAGCAGTACTTC,CASSLARTSSYEQYF
TRBV5-1,NA,NA,TRBJ2-1,15,TGCGCCAGCAGCGCAGGGGCTCGCTCCTACAATGAGCAGTTCTTC,CASSAGARSYNEQFF
TRBV5-1,NA,TRBD1,TRBJ1-2,17,TGCGCCAGCAGCTCCACCCCTCCGGGACAGGGCGACTATGGCTACACCTTC,CASSSTPPGQGDYGYTF
TRBV4-3,NA,NA,TRBJ2-5,16,TGCGCCAGCAGCCAAGATCTGTTCGGGGCCGGGGGCCCCCAGTACTTC,CASSQDLFGAGGPQYF
TRBV19,NA,NA,TRBJ2-5,14,TGTGCCAGTAGTATCCCCAACCGGGCGGGGACCCAGTACTTC,CASSIPNRAGTQYF
TRBV9,NA,NA,TRBJ2-2,13,TGTGCCAGCAGCGCGACAGGCACCGGGGAGCTGTTTTTT,CASSATGTGELFF